These 14 T cell receptor beta chains originate from one sample sequenced in a study of metastatic and nonmetastatic thyroid tumors. Ahead of thyroid surgery, no patient had received treatment of any kind. MiXCR re-clonotyped the PCR reads for TCRdb. The sample lists about 32,000 clones; 20% to 25% were seen once. Sequenced: blood. These TCRs come from a female donor with papillary thyroid cancer or a benign thyroid nodule (not recorded which). Some clones in this sample may be carry-over from other donors' samples.

This clone was counted once. V usage is TRBV5-1 and J usage is TRBJ2-1; 9 bases agree with TRBD2. After removal of 1 base from V and 6 bases from J, the junction contained 5 bases not matched to a gene. The germline CDR1 and CDR2 sequences are SGHRS and YFSETQ. The CDR3 length is 15 residues. The CDR3 DNA sequence: TGCGCCAGCAGCTTGTCCGGGACTAGCCCCAATGAGCAGTTCTTC. This translates into CASSLSGTSPNEQFF.

To note about this clone: The sample holds other DNA sequences that translate to the same CDR3. This chain links TRBV14 with TRBJ2-1; weak D call: TRBD1 (6 bases). Germline loops: CDR1 SGHDN, CDR2 FVKESK. The CDR3 has 13 amino acids. V was clipped by 3 bases and J by 9 bases, with 12 bases between them. CDR3 in amino acids: CASSQVGGSEQFF. CDR3 nucleotides: TGTGCCAGCAGCCAGGTTGGGGGCAGTGAGCAGTTCTTC.

This clone qualifies as medium-sized. The chain combines TRBV6-1 with TRBJ1-2, with 7 bases aligning to TRBD1. V shed 3 bases and J 5 bases; nucleotides not matched to a gene: 3. The CDR3 covers 13 residues. Germline loops: CDR1 MNHNS, CDR2 SASEGT. The CDR3 loop reads CASSERQGYGYTF. The CDR3 DNA reads as TGTGCCAGCAGTGAGCGACAGGGTTATGGCTACACCTTC.

About this clone: At one end the junction does not follow the germline gene, possibly because of a read error. CDR3 region: CTWSGSWTEAFF. The CDR3 DNA sequence: TGTACCTGGAGTGGGTCTTGGACTGAAGCTTTCTTT. V and J are TRBV30 and TRBJ1-1; no clear D. Germline V gives CDR1 GTSNPN, CDR2 SVGIG (reference sequence). This CDR3 has 12 residues.

The chain uses TRBV6-2 or TRBV6-3 and TRBJ2-3; TRBD2 matches 13 bases. Germline loops: CDR1 MNHEY, CDR2 SVGEGT. The trim removed 2 bases at V and 4 bases at J, leaving 0 bases unmatched. The CDR3 is 15 residues long. In nucleotides, the CDR3 is TGTGCCAGCAGTTACGGGACTAGCGGGGCAGATACGCAGTATTTT. Encoded protein: CASSYGTSGADTQYF.

This clone was detected ten times or more. The chain employs TRBV18 and TRBJ2-1; 11 positions match TRBD2. V was clipped by 4 bases and J by 4 bases; unmatched bases: 3. Germline assignment: CDR1 KGHSH and CDR2 LQKENI. The CDR3 contains 15 residues. CDR3 protein: CASSHGTSGYNEQFF. CDR3 DNA sequence: TGTGCCAGCTCACACGGGACTAGCGGTTACAATGAGCAGTTCTTC.

This clone was found many times. The chain has TRBV30 and TRBJ2-5, with D maybe TRBD1 (5 bases). The CDR3 runs to 14 residues. Trimming left V 4 bases short and J 5 bases short, with 17 bases between. CDR1 and CDR2 (germline): GTSNPN, SVGIG (reference sequence). The CDR3 DNA follows: TGTGCCTGGACCCCCAGGGAAGGTGGCGAGACCCAGTACTTC. Its translation is CAWTPREGGETQYF.

This clone came up many times. This rearrangement joins TRBV7-2 to TRBJ1-1, with D perhaps TRBD1 (5 bases). CDR1 is SGHTA, CDR2 FQGNSA, per germline. The V and J ends lost 2 bases and 5 bases respectively, with 15 bases between them. The CDR3 is 15 residues long. For the CDR3, the DNA is TGTGCCAGCAGCTTAACCCAGGGAAGATCTACTGAAGCTTTCTTT. It is translated as CASSLTQGRSTEAFF.

This clone was counted at least ten times. The chain uses TRBV30 and TRBJ1-5; possible D gene TRBD1, 6 bases. Germline V gene lookup returns CDR1 GTSNPN and CDR2 SVGIG (reference sequence). The CDR3 spans 14 residues. The V and J ends lost 3 bases and 6 bases respectively, with 15 bases between them. The CDR3 spells CAWSSDSGGQPQHF. CDR3 coding DNA: TGTGCCTGGAGCTCGGACAGCGGGGGTCAGCCCCAGCATTTT.

Comment on this clone: Sequence at one end of the junction differs from germline and may be a read error. CDR3 nucleotides: TGTTCCAGCAGTTTAAGGGGTATTAGCACAGATACGCAGTATTTT. Translating gives CSSSLRGISTDTQYF. The rearrangement links TRBV28 to TRBJ2-3; D possibly corresponds to TRBD1 (5 bases). Germline V lookup: CDR1 MDHEN, CDR2 SYDVKM. This CDR3 is built from 15 residues.

This clone has ten or more counts. This chain joins TRBV20-1 and TRBJ2-7; D not resolved. V was shortened by 1 base and J by 5 bases, with 12 bases between the two germline ends. The CDR3 covers 13 residues. Per the germline V gene, CDR1 is DFQATT and CDR2 is SNEGSKA (reference sequence). This CDR3 reads CSARGTPTDEQYF. The CDR3 DNA reads as TGCAGTGCTAGAGGTACCCCCACCGACGAGCAGTACTTC.

The chain links TRBV4-1 to TRBJ1-2, with unresolved D. The CDR3 is made up of 13 amino acids. Trimming took off 1 base at V and 8 bases at J, with 11 bases between the two ends. The germline V gene has CDR1 MGHRA and CDR2 YSYEKL. This CDR3 reads CASSQAGFGGYTF. The CDR3 DNA reads TGCGCCAGCAGCCAAGCGGGGTTCGGAGGCTACACCTTC.

Within the sample, this clone is medium-sized. The chain is built from TRBV5-1 and TRBJ2-7; D might be TRBD1 (5 bases). Germline-derived CDR1 and CDR2 are SGHRS and YFSETQ. The CDR3 consists of 14 residues. V lost 0 bases and J lost 2, with 9 bases in between. The CDR3 nucleotides are TGCGCCAGCAGCTTGGAAGGGGCCGCCTACGAGCAGTACTTC. Protein sequence: CASSLEGAAYEQYF.

In nucleotides, the CDR3 is TGTGCCAGCAGCTTAGAGCCCGGGAATAATTCACCCCTCCACTTT. This gives the protein CASSLEPGNNSPLHF. V and J are TRBV11-2 and TRBJ1-6; D unclear. This CDR3 is built from 15 residues. The V end was cut by 0 bases, the J end by 5 bases, with 8 bases between. CDR1 and CDR2 from the germline V gene are SGHAT and FQNNGV.